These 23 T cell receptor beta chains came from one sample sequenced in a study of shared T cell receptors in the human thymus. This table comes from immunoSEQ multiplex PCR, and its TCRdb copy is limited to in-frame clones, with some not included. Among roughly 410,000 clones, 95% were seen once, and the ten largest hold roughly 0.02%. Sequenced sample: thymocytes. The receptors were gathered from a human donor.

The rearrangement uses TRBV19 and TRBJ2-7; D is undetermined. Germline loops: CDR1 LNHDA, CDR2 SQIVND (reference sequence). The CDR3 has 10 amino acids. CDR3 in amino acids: CIIILHEQYF. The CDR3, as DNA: TGTATTATAATCCTCCACGAGCAGTACTTC.

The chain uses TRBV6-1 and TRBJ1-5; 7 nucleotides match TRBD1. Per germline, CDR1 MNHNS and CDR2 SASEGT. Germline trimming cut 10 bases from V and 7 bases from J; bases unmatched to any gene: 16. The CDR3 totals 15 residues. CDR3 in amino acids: CATKRYRQGRQPQHF. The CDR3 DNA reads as TGTGCCACCAAGCGATATCGACAGGGAAGACAGCCCCAGCATTTT.

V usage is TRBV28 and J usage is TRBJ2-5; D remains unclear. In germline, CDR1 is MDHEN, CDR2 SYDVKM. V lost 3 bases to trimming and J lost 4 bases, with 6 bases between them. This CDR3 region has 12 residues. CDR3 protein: CASSFRRETQYF. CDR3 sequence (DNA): TGTGCCAGCAGTTTCAGGCGAGAGACCCAGTACTTC.

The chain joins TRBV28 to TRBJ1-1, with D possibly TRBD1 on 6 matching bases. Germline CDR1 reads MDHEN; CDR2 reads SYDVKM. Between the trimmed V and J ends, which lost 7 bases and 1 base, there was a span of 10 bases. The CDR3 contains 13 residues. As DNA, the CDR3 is TGTGCCAGCAAGCCAGGGGCGAACACTGAAGCTTTCTTT. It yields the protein CASKPGANTEAFF. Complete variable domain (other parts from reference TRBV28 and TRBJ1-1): DVKVTQSSRYLVKRTGEKVFLECVQDMDHENMFWYRQDPGLGLRLIYFSYDVKMKEKGDIPEGYSVSREKKERFSLILESASTNQTSMYLCASKPGANTEAFFGQGTRLTVV.

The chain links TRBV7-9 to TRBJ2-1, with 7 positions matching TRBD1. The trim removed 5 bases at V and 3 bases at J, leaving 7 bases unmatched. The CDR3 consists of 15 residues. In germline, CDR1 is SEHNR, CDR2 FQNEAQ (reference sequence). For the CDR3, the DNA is TGTGCCAGCAGCCGTCCGCAGGGGGACTACAATGAGCAGTTCTTC. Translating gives CASSRPQGDYNEQFF. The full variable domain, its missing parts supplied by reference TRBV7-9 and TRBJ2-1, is DTGVSQNPRHKITKRGQNVTFRCDPISEHNRLYWYRQTLGQGPEFLTYFQNEAQLEKSRLLSDRFSAERPKGSFSTLEIQRTEQGDSAMYLCASSRPQGDYNEQFFGPGTRLTVL.

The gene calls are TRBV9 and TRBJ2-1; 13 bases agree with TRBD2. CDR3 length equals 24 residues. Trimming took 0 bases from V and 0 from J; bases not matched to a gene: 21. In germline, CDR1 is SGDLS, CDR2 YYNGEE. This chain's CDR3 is CASSVATGGYGTSGTLSSYNEQFF. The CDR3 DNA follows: TGTGCCAGCAGCGTAGCTACGGGGGGGTACGGGACTAGCGGGACCCTGAGCTCCTACAATGAGCAGTTCTTC.

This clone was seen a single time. CDR3 in DNA: TGTGCCAGCTCACCCTTAACGGGGACCCCCCCGCAGTTCTTC. Protein product: CASSPLTGTPPQFF. The V and J genes are TRBV18 and TRBJ2-1, with D perhaps TRBD1 or TRBD2 (5 bases each). Germline loops: CDR1 KGHSH, CDR2 LQKENI. The CDR3 spans 14 residues. With 3 bases removed from V and 12 bases from J, the gap between germline ends came to 18 bases. The full variable domain, in which reference TRBV18 and TRBJ2-1 provide the parts outside the CDR3, is NAGVMQNPRHLVRRRGQEARLRCSPMKGHSHVYWYRQLPEEGLKFMVYLQKENIIDESGMPKERFSAEFPKEGPSILRIQQVVRGDSAAYFCASSPLTGTPPQFFGPGTRLTVL.

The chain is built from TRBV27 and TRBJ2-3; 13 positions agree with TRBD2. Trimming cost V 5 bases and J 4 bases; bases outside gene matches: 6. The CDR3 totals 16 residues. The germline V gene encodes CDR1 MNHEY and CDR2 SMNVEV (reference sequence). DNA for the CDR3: TGTGCCAGCAGTCGATGGACTAGCGGGAGTTCAGATACGCAGTATTTT. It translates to CASSRWTSGSSDTQYF.

Written as DNA, the CDR3 is TGTGCCAGCAGTTTGAGCCATTTAAGGAACACTGAAGCTTTCTTT. Translating gives CASSLSHLRNTEAFF. This chain connects TRBV28 to TRBJ1-1; D is ambiguous. CDR3 length equals 15 residues. Germline V gene sequence: CDR1 MDHEN, CDR2 SYDVKM. Deletions cut 3 bases from V and 1 base from J, with 12 bases between.

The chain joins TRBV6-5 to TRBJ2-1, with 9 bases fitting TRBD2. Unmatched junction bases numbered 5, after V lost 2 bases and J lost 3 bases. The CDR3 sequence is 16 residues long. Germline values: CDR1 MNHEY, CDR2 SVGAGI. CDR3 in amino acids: CASSYGLAGYYNEQFF. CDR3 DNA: TGTGCCAGCAGTTACGGGCTAGCGGGATACTACAATGAGCAGTTCTTC.

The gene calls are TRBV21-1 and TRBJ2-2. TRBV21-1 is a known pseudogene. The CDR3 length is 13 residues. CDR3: CASSQGNTGELFF. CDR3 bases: TGTGCCAGCAGCCAAGGGAACACCGGGGAGCTGTTTTTT.

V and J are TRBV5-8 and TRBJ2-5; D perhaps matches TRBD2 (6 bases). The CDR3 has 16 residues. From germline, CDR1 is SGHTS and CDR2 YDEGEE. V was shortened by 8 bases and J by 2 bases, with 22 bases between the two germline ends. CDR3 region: CASPGSPGGKQETQYF. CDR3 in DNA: TGTGCCAGTCCCGGGAGCCCAGGAGGGAAGCAAGAGACCCAGTACTTC.

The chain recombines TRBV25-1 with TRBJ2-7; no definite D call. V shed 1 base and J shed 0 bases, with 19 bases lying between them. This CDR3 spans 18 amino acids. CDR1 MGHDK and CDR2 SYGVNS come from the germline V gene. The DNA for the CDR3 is TGTGCCAGCAGTGAATCCCAGACACCTTCTCCGAGCTCCTACGAGCAGTACTTC. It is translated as CASSESQTPSPSSYEQYF.

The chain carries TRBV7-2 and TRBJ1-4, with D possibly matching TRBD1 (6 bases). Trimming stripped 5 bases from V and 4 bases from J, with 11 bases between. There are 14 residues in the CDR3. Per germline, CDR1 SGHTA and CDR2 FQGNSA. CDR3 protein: CASSQDRFNEKLFF. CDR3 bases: TGTGCCAGCAGCCAGGACAGATTTAATGAAAAACTGTTTTTT.

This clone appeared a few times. The CDR3 DNA reads TGTGCCAGCAGAGGGGACAGGGTGAACGAGCAGTACTTC. Its translation is CASRGDRVNEQYF. V is TRBV28 and J is TRBJ2-7, with 9 bases matching TRBD1. V lost 6 bases and J lost 5; bases outside the gene matches: 5. CDR3 size: 13 residues. The germline V gene has CDR1 MDHEN and CDR2 SYDVKM.

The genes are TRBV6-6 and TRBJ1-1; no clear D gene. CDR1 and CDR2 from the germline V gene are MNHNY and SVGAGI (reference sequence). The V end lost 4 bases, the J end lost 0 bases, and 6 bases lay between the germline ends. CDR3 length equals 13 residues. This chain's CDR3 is CASSLRLNTEAFF. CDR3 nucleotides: TGTGCCAGCAGTTTACGACTGAACACTGAAGCTTTCTTT.

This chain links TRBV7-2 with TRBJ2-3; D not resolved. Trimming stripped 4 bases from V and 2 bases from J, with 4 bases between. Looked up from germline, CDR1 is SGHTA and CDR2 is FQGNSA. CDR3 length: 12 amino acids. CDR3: CASSSFTDTQYF. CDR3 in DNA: TGTGCCAGCAGCTCTTTCACAGATACGCAGTATTTT.

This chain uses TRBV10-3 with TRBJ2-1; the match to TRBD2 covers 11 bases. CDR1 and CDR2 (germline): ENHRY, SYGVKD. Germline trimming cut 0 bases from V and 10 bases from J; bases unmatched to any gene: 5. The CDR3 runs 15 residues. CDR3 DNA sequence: TGTGCCATCAGTGAGTCGAAGCTAGCGGGAGGCGAGCAGTTCTTC. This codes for CAISESKLAGGEQFF.

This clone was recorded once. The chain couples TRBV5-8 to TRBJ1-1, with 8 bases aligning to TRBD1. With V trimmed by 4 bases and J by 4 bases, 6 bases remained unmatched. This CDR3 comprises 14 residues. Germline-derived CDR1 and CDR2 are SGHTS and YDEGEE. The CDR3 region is CASSPTGEGTEAFF. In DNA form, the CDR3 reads TGTGCCAGCAGCCCGACAGGGGAAGGCACTGAAGCTTTCTTT.

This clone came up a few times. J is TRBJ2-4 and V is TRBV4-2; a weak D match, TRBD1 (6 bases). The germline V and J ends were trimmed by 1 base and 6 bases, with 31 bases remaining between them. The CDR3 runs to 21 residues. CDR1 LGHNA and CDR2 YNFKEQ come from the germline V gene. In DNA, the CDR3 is TGTGCCAGCAGCCAAGTCGGCGCTCCCGGTGGACAGTGCGTTCCGGTAAACATTCAGTACTTC. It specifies CASSQVGAPGGQCVPVNIQYF.

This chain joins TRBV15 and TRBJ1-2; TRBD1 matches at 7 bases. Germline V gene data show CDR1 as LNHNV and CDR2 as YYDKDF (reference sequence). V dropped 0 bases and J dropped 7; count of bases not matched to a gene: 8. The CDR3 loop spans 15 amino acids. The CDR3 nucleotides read TGTGCCACCAGCAGAGATCGGGACAGCGGAACTGGCTACACCTTC. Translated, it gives CATSRDRDSGTGYTF.

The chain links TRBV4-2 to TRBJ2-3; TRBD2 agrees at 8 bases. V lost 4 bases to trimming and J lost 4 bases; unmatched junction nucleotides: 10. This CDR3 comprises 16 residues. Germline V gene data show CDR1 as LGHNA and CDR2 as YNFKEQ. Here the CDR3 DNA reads TGTGCCAGCAGCCTTAAGGGGCGGGAGGTGGCAGATACGCAGTATTTT. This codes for CASSLKGREVADTQYF.

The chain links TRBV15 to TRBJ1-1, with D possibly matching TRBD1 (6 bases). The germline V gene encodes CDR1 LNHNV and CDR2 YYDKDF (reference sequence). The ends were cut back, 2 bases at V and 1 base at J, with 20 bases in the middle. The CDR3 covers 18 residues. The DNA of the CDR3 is TGTGCCACCAGCAGACCCTGGAGACAGGAAACCAAGAACACTGAAGCTTTCTTT. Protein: CATSRPWRQETKNTEAFF.